Below are 2 T cell receptor beta chains sequenced from a single sample in a study of regulatory T cells in long-lasting Graves disease. CDR3 regions were amplified by Arm-PCR using iRepertoire HTBI primers to build TCR beta libraries. A single record per CDR3 protein comes from TCRdb applying MiXCR to the multiplex PCR reads. The data show more than 350,000 distinct CDR3 sequences, more than 13% seen once. The time point was: newly diagnosed GD, antithyroid drugs for less than 3 months. After RNA was extracted from PBMCs, the TCR library was made from it. A further study also used this sample, focusing on T cells in Graves' hyperthyroidism and ophthalmopathy.

Sequencing was performed on peripheral blood mononuclear cells (PBMCs), taken at new diagnosis, from a patient treated with antithyroid drugs. These receptors were taken from a woman in her 30s with Graves disease.

This clonotype has ten or more counts. The J gene is TRBJ2-1, the V gene TRBV20-1; TRBD2 agrees at 16 bases. After removal of 3 bases from V and 10 bases from J, the junction contained 3 bases not matched to a gene. This CDR3 is built from 14 residues. Germline V gives CDR1 DFQATT, CDR2 SNEGSKA (reference sequence). The CDR3 loop reads CSASLGLAGGEQFF. In DNA, the CDR3 is TGCAGTGCTAGTTTGGGACTAGCGGGAGGGGAGCAGTTCTTC.

The rearrangement joins TRBV24-1 to TRBJ1-2, with 9 bases lining up with TRBD1. Germline V gives CDR1 KGHDR, CDR2 SFDVKD. V was pared by 1 base and J by 6 bases, with 5 bases of the junction left unmatched. The CDR3 contains 15 residues. DNA of the CDR3: TGTGCCACCAGTGATTTCACAGGGGGCCCTCATGGCTACACCTTC. It encodes CATSDFTGGPHGYTF.